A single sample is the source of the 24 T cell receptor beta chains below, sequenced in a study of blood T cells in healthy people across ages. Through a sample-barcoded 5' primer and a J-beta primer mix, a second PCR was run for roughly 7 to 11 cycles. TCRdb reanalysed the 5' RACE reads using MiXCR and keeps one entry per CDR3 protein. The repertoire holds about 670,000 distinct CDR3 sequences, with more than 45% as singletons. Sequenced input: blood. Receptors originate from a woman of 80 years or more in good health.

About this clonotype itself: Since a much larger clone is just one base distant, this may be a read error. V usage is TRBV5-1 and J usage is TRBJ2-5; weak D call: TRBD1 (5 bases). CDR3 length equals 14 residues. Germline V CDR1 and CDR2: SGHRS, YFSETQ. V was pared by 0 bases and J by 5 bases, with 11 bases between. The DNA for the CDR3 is TGCGCCAGCAGCTTGGCCGCTAACAGGGAGACCCAGTACTTC. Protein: CASSLAANRETQYF.

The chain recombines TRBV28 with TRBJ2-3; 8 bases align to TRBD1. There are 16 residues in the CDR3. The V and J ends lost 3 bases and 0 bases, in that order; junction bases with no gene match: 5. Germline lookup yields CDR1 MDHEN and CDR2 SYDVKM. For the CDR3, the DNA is TGTGCCAGCAGTTTGACAGGGGCCGCTAGCACAGATACGCAGTATTTT. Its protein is CASSLTGAASTDTQYF.

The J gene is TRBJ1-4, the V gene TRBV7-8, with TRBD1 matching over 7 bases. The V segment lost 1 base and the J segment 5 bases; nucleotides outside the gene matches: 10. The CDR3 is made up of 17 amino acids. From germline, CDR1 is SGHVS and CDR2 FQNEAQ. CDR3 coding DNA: TGTGCCAGCAGCTTAGTAGGGGGGGGGACAGAAAATGAAAAACTGTTTTTT. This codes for CASSLVGGGTENEKLFF.

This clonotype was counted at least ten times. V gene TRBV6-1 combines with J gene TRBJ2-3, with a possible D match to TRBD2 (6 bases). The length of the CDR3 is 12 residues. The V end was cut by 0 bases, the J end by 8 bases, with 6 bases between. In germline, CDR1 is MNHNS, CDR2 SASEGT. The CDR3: CASSEAGGTQYF. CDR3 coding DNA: TGTGCCAGCAGTGAAGCGGGGGGTACGCAGTATTTT.

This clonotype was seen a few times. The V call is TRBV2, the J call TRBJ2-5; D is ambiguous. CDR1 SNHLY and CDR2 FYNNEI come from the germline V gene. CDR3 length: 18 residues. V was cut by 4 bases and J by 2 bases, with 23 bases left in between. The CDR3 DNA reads TGTGCCAGCAGTGCCTTACCTCAACCGCCGGGCCCTCAAGAGACCCAGTACTTC. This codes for CASSALPQPPGPQETQYF.

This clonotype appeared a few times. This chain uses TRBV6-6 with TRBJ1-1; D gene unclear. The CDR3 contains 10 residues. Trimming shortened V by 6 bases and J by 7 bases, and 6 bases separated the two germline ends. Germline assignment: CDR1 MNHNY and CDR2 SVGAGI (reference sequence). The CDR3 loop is CASSRDEAFF. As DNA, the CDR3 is TGTGCCAGCAGCCGGGATGAAGCTTTCTTT.

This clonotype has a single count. CDR3 DNA sequence: TGTGCCAGCAGCCCGCCAGTCCACACTGAAGCTTTCTTT. Its translation is CASSPPVHTEAFF. The V gene is TRBV7-9, the J gene TRBJ1-1; D is unclear. The CDR3 is 13 amino acids. Trimming shortened V by 5 bases and J by 3 bases, and 10 bases separated the two germline ends. CDR1 is SEHNR and CDR2 is FQNEAQ in the germline V gene (reference sequence).

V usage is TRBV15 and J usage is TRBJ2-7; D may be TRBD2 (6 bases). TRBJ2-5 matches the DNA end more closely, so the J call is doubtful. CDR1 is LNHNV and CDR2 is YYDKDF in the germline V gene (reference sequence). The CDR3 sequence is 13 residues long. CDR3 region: CATSSGSSETQYF. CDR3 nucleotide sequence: TGTGCCACCAGCAGCGGGAGTTCTGAGACCCAGTACTTC.

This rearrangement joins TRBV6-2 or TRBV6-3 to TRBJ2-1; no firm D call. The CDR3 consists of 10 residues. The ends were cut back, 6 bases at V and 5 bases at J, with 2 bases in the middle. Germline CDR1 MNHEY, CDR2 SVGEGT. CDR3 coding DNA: TGTGCCAGCAGCCACAATGAGCAGTTCTTC. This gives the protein CASSHNEQFF.

CDR3 in DNA: TGTGCCAGCAGCGTAGGGACGAGCTATGGCTACACCTTC. The encoded protein is CASSVGTSYGYTF. The V call is TRBV7-2, the J call TRBJ1-2, with D possibly being TRBD1 (5 bases). Trimming stripped 5 bases from V and 4 bases from J, with 11 bases between. CDR3 length: 13 residues. Germline V gives CDR1 SGHTA, CDR2 FQGNSA. Together with reference TRBV7-2 and TRBJ1-2, the CDR3 gives the full variable domain: GAGVSQSPSNKVTEKGKDVELRCDPISGHTALYWYRQSLGQGLEFLIYFQGNSAPDKSGLPSDRFSAERTGGSVSTLTIQRTQQEDSAVYLCASSVGTSYGYTFGSGTRLTVV.

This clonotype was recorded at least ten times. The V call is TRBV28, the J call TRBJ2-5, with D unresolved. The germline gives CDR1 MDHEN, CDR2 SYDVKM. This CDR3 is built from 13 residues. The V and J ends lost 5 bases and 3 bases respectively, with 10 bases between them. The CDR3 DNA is TGTGCCAGCAGTCACGGGCGGAAAGAGACCCAGTACTTC. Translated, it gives CASSHGRKETQYF.

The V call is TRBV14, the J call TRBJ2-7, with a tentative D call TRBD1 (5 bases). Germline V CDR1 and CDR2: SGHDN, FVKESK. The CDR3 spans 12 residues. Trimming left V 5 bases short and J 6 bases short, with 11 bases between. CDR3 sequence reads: CASSMGTGEQYF. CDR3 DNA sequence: TGTGCCAGCAGCATGGGTACAGGCGAGCAGTACTTC.

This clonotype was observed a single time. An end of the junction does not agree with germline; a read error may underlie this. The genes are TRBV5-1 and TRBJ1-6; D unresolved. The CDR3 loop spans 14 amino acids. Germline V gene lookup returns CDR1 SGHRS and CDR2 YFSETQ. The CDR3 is CASILEGGRSPLHF. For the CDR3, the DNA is TGCGCCAGCATCTTGGAGGGAGGAAGATCACCCCTCCACTTT.

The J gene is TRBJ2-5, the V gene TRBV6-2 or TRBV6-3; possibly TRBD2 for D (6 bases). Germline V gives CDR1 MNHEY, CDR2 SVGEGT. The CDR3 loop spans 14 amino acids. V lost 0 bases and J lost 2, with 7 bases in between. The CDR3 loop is CASSYSGGQETQYF. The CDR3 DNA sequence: TGTGCCAGCAGTTACTCGGGGGGACAAGAGACCCAGTACTTC.

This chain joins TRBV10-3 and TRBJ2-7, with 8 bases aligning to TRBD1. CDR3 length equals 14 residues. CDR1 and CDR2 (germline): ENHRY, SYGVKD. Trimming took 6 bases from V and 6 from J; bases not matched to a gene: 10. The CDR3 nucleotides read TGTGCCATCAGCCCCCCCGGACAGGGCCGCGAGCAGTACTTC. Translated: CAISPPGQGREQYF.

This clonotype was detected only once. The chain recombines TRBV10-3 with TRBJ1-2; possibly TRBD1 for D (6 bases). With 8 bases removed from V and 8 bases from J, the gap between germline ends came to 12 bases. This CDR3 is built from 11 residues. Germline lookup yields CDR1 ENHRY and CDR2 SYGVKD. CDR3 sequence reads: CAIGSGEGYTF. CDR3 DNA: TGTGCCATCGGGTCAGGGGAAGGCTACACCTTC.

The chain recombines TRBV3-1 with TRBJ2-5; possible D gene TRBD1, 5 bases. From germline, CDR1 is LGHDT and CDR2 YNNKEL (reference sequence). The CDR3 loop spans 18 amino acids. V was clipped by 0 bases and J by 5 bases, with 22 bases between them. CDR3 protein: CASSQEGLEAEPLETQYF. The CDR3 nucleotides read TGTGCCAGCAGCCAAGAGGGGCTCGAGGCAGAGCCTTTGGAGACCCAGTACTTC.

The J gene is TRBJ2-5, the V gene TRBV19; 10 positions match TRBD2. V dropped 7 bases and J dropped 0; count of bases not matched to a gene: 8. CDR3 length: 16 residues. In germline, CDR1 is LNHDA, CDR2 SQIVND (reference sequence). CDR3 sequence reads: CASKRLAGENQETQYF. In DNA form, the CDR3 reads TGTGCCAGTAAAAGGCTAGCGGGGGAAAACCAAGAGACCCAGTACTTC.

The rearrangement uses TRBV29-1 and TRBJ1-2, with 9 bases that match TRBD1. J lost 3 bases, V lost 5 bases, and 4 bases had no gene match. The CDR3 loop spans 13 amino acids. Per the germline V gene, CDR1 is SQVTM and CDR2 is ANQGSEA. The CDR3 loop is CSVSDRGDYGYTF. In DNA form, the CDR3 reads TGCAGCGTTTCTGACAGGGGGGACTATGGCTACACCTTC. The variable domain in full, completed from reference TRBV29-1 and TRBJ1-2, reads SAVISQKPSRDICQRGTSLTIQCQVDSQVTMMFWYRQQPGQSLTLIATANQGSEATYESGFVIDKFPISRPNLTFSTLTVSNMSPEDSSIYLCSVSDRGDYGYTFGSGTRLTVV.

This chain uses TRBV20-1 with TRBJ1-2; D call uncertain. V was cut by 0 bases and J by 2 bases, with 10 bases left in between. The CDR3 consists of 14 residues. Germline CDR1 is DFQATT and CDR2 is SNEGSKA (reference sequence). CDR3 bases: TGCAGTGCTAGAGATCAAGAAGGGAACTATGGCTACACCTTC. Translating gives CSARDQEGNYGYTF.

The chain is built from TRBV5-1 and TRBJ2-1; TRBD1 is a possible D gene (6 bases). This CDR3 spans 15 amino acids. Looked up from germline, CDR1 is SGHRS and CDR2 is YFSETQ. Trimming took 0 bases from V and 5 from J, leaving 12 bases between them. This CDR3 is CASSLAPGGDNEQFF. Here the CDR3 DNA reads TGCGCCAGCAGCTTGGCCCCTGGGGGCGACAATGAGCAGTTCTTC.

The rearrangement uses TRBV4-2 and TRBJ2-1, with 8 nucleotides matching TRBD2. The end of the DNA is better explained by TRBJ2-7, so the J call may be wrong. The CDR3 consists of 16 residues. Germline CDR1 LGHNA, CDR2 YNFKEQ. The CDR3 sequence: CASSQDSSGRYNEQYF. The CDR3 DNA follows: TGTGCCAGCAGCCAAGATTCTAGCGGGCGGTACAATGAGCAGTACTTC.

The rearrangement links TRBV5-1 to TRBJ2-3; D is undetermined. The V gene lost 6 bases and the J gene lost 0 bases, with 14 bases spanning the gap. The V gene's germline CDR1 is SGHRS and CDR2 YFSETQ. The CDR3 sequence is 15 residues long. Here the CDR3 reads CASTVGGYSTDTQYF. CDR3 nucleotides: TGCGCCAGCACTGTAGGCGGCTATAGCACAGATACGCAGTATTTT.

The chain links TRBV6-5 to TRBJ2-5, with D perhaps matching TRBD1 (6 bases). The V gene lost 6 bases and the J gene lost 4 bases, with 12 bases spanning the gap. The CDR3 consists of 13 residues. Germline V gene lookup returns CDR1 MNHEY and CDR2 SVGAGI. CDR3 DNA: TGTGCCAGCAGGTACAGGGACCGAGAGACCCAGTACTTC. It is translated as CASRYRDRETQYF.